This is a list of T cell receptor beta chains from one sample in a study of regulatory T cells in long-lasting Graves disease. TCRdb re-called the multiplex PCR reads through MiXCR, storing one row per CDR3 protein. The table shows 520,000 or so distinct CDR3 sequences, with approximately 12% occurring only once. These data also formed part of another study, on T cells in Graves' hyperthyroidism and ophthalmopathy.

The material was peripheral blood mononuclear cells (PBMCs), obtained at new diagnosis, from a patient treated with antithyroid drugs. These receptors all come from a young woman with Graves disease. CDR3s include the opening cysteine and the closing phenylalanine or tryptophan. The D gene is left open where the match is weak. Only some rows state a clone size, as once, few, many or a class for expanded clones.

size	V	J	D	CDR3	DNA
many	TRBV6-1	TRBJ2-1	TRBD1	CASSSFDYLGDRGEGEQFF	TGTGCCAGCAGCTCATTCGACTATCTTGGGGACAGGGGCGAAGGTGAGCAGTTCTTC
many	TRBV27	TRBJ1-1	-	CASSRNRDRNTEAFF	TGTGCCAGCAGTCGAAACAGGGATAGGAACACTGAAGCTTTCTTT
few	TRBV6-1	TRBJ2-3	-	CASSRLVADTQYF	TGTGCCAGCAGTCGACTAGTGGCAGATACGCAGTATTTT
many	TRBV20-1	TRBJ2-5	-	CSARGQGNRHQETQYF	TGCAGTGCTAGAGGTCAGGGGAACCGCCACCAAGAGACCCAGTACTTC
-	TRBV7-9	TRBJ2-1	TRBD2	CASSLLPSGREQFF	TGTGCCAGCAGCCTCCTTCCTAGCGGGAGAGAGCAGTTCTTC
many	TRBV9	TRBJ2-7	-	CASSVRGGEQYF	TGTGCCAGCAGCGTGAGGGGGGGCGAGCAGTACTTC
-	TRBV11-2	TRBJ1-2	TRBD1	CASSFIRGGEGYTF	TGTGCCAGCAGCTTCATACGAGGGGGCGAGGGCTACACCTTC
few	TRBV19	TRBJ1-6	-	CASSISSRTETSENSPLHF	TGTGCCAGTAGTATTTCTTCCCGGACAGAAACCAGCGAGAATTCACCCCTCCACTTT
many	TRBV6-2/TRBV6-3	TRBJ2-7	-	CASSESRGSPYEQYF	TGTGCCAGCAGTGAGTCGAGGGGATCCCCCTACGAGCAGTACTTC
many	TRBV7-9	TRBJ2-1	-	CASTERAHNEQFF	TGTGCCAGCACAGAGCGGGCCCACAATGAGCAGTTCTTC
many	TRBV27	TRBJ2-7	-	CASSPRRLTYEQYF	TGTGCCAGCAGTCCACGACGGTTAACCTACGAGCAGTACTTC
many	TRBV11-2	TRBJ1-1	-	CASSFGASNTEAFF	TGTGCCAGCAGCTTTGGCGCCTCGAACACTGAAGCTTTCTTT
few	TRBV7-2	TRBJ2-2	-	CASSLIGEDTGELFF	TGTGCCAGCAGCTTAATAGGAGAGGACACCGGGGAGCTGTTTTTT
many	TRBV28	TRBJ1-4	TRBD1	CASSLIGTGSEKLFF	TGTGCCAGCAGTCTCATTGGGACAGGGTCCGAAAAACTGTTTTTT
few	TRBV7-3	TRBJ1-5	TRBD1	CASITSPDRGYNQPQHF	TGTGCCAGCATCACCAGTCCGGACAGGGGGTACAATCAGCCCCAGCATTTT
many	TRBV2	TRBJ2-5	-	CASGERLLETQYF	TGTGCCAGCGGCGAAAGACTATTAGAGACCCAGTACTTC
-	TRBV14	TRBJ1-4	-	CASSRRSVEGVEKLFF	TGTGCCAGCAGCCGACGTTCGGTGGAAGGGGTGGAAAAACTGTTTTTT
-	TRBV5-4	TRBJ2-7	-	CASSFNRGAYEQYF	TGTGCCAGCAGCTTCAATCGGGGCGCCTACGAGCAGTACTTC
-	TRBV7-3	TRBJ2-5	TRBD2	CASSLGTSGRTHETQYF	TGTGCCAGCAGCCTAGGGACTAGCGGGAGAACTCATGAGACCCAGTACTTC
few	TRBV19	TRBJ1-1	-	CASSIQMNTEAFF	TGTGCCAGTAGTATACAGATGAACACTGAAGCTTTCTTT
-	TRBV12-3/TRBV12-4	TRBJ2-1	TRBD2	CASAVGGGYNEQFF	TGTGCCAGCGCCGTCGGCGGGGGGTACAATGAGCAGTTCTTC
many	TRBV30	TRBJ1-1	TRBD1	CAWSADRVRGTEAFF	TGTGCCTGGAGTGCCGACAGGGTCCGAGGAACTGAAGCTTTCTTT
many	TRBV6-2/TRBV6-3	TRBJ1-1	-	CASSSRSLGTEAFF	TGTGCCAGCAGTAGCAGGTCCCTCGGGACTGAAGCTTTCTTT
many	TRBV9	TRBJ2-1	TRBD2	CASSPRLLAGGNEQFF	TGTGCCAGCAGCCCGAGGCTACTAGCGGGAGGGAATGAGCAGTTCTTC
many	TRBV2	TRBJ2-3	-	CASRWRGSTDTQYF	TGTGCCAGCAGGTGGCGGGGAAGCACAGATACGCAGTATTTT
many	TRBV10-3	TRBJ2-7	-	CASSNSYEQYF	TGCGCCAGCAGTAATTCCTACGAGCAGTACTTC
few	TRBV24-1	TRBJ1-5	TRBD1	CATSTGTEYNQPQHF	TGTGCCACCAGTACCGGGACAGAGTACAATCAGCCCCAGCATTTT
many	TRBV11-2	TRBJ2-2	-	CASSLTNYPTGELFF	TGTGCCAGCAGCTTGACCAATTACCCCACCGGGGAGCTGTTTTTT
-	TRBV6-1	TRBJ2-5	TRBD1	CASSPIGTGMRYF	TGTGCCAGCAGTCCTATTGGGACAGGGATGCGGTACTTC
few	TRBV7-8	TRBJ2-1	TRBD2	CASSSSGGYNEQFF	TGTGCCAGCAGCTCTAGCGGGGGGTACAATGAGCAGTTCTTC
many	TRBV28	TRBJ2-7	TRBD1	CASSFPGTGRNEQYF	TGTGCCAGCAGTTTCCCCGGGACAGGGAGGAACGAGCAGTACTTC
many	TRBV7-8	TRBJ2-7	-	CASSFPTGSWSSYEQYF	TGTGCCAGCAGCTTTCCCACCGGTAGCTGGAGCTCCTACGAGCAGTACTTC
few	TRBV29-1	TRBJ2-1	TRBD1	CSVMGDSYEQNEQFF	TGCAGCGTGATGGGGGACAGCTACGAGCAGAATGAGCAGTTCTTC
many	TRBV28	TRBJ2-1	-	CARNRSYNEQFF	TGTGCCCGGAACCGCTCCTACAATGAGCAGTTCTTC
many	TRBV11-2	TRBJ2-7	-	CASSPLRGRNEQYF	TGTGCCAGCAGCCCCCTAAGAGGGAGAAACGAGCAGTACTTC
few	TRBV4-1	TRBJ2-2	TRBD1	CASSQRQGPGELFF	TGCGCCAGCAGCCAAAGACAGGGGCCCGGGGAGCTGTTTTTT
few	TRBV30	TRBJ1-5	-	CAWSVRNLKGQPQHF	TGTGCCTGGAGTGTACGGAACCTTAAGGGTCAGCCCCAGCATTTT
many	TRBV29-1	TRBJ1-2	-	CSVSGGLWYGYTF	TGCAGCGTGAGCGGAGGCCTTTGGTATGGCTACACCTTC
many	TRBV14	TRBJ1-1	-	CASNKYSTEAFF	TGTGCCAGCAACAAATACTCCACTGAAGCTTTCTTT
many	TRBV5-1	TRBJ1-2	-	CASSFNAGAYGYTF	TGCGCCAGCAGCTTTAACGCTGGGGCCTATGGCTACACCTTC
many	TRBV7-2	TRBJ2-2	-	CASSSSTWTGELFF	TGTGCCAGCAGCTCTTCGACCTGGACCGGGGAGCTGTTTTTT
many	TRBV28	TRBJ2-6	-	CASEGKRSSGANVLTF	TGTGCCAGCGAAGGAAAGCGGAGCTCTGGGGCCAACGTCCTGACTTTC
-	TRBV7-2	TRBJ2-3	-	CASSSRGPTDTTDTQYF	TGTGCCAGCAGCTCCCGCGGGCCGACAGATACCACAGATACGCAGTATTTT
many	TRBV2	TRBJ1-6	-	CASTLEATYSPLHF	TGTGCCAGTACCTTAGAGGCGACTTATTCACCCCTCCACTTT
few	TRBV6-2/TRBV6-3	TRBJ2-1	TRBD2	CASSYSGRRDSGSSYNEQFF	TGTGCCAGCAGTTACTCGGGCAGGAGAGACAGCGGGAGCTCCTACAATGAGCAGTTCTTC
few	TRBV28	TRBJ1-2	-	CASSPPGPRGYTF	TGTGCCAGCAGTCCGCCAGGACCTAGAGGCTACACCTTC
many	TRBV2	TRBJ2-3	-	CASRKEWGNTDTQYF	TGTGCCAGCAGAAAGGAGTGGGGCAACACAGATACGCAGTATTTT
many	TRBV29-1	TRBJ2-7	TRBD2	CSVVKLAGVTTSEQYF	TGCAGCGTCGTCAAACTAGCGGGAGTAACGACGAGCGAGCAGTACTTC
many	TRBV6-5	TRBJ2-5	-	CASSYSSPWGTQETQYF	TGTGCCAGCAGTTACTCGTCGCCGTGGGGGACCCAAGAGACCCAGTACTTC
many	TRBV28	TRBJ2-1	TRBD2	CASSTWTSSYNEQFF	TGTGCCAGCAGTACTTGGACTAGCTCCTACAATGAGCAGTTCTTC
-	TRBV4-1	TRBJ1-2	TRBD1	CASSRPGQGAFGYTF	TGCGCCAGCAGCCGCCCGGGACAGGGGGCGTTTGGCTACACCTTC
many	TRBV2	TRBJ2-4	TRBD1	CASSRQGVVAKNIQYF	TGTGCCAGCAGTAGACAGGGGGTGGTCGCCAAAAACATTCAGTACTTC
many	TRBV28	TRBJ1-5	TRBD1	CASISLEGQGAHQPQHF	TGTGCCAGCATCTCTCTGGAGGGACAGGGGGCGCATCAGCCCCAGCATTTT
few	TRBV12-3/TRBV12-4	TRBJ2-7	-	CASSLAASESYGQYF	TGTGCCAGCAGTTTAGCTGCTAGCGAGTCCTACGGGCAGTACTTC
few	TRBV4-3	TRBJ1-3	-	CASSHDRRTGNTIYF	TGCGCCAGCAGCCACGACAGGCGGACAGGAAACACCATATATTTT
few	TRBV19	TRBJ1-6	TRBD1	CASRNRGSSYNSPLHF	TGTGCCAGTAGAAACAGGGGAAGCTCCTATAATTCACCCCTCCACTTT
-	TRBV7-9	TRBJ2-5	TRBD2	CASSAAGVETQYF	TGTGCCAGCAGCGCAGCGGGGGTAGAGACCCAGTACTTC
many	TRBV19	TRBJ2-5	TRBD1	CASSEGTGTGTQYF	TGTGCCAGTAGTGAGGGGACAGGGACTGGGACCCAGTACTTC
many	TRBV11-2	TRBJ2-7	-	CASSLGGSSSYEQYF	TGTGCCAGCAGCTTGGGTGGCAGCTCATCCTACGAGCAGTACTTC